What follows is one TCR beta chain and its context. This entry belongs to a study of blood T cell repertoires in COVID-19. Study details: Whether acute or convalescent, the COVID-19 samples came from the United States, Italy and Spain. Sources were T cells, B-cell-depleted T cells, or PBMCs; the material itself was cDNA or gDNA.

As originally analysed: Amplifying reference gene primers gave estimates of nucleated cell counts. Produced via immunoSEQ multiplex PCR; TCRdb's table is partial and in-frame only. The V and J calls and clone size come from that table; D and trimming were worked out from the DNA. The data hold some 350,000 clones, with about 93% observed a single time. This receptor was obtained from a young woman who had recovered from COVID-19. Sequences were obtained from peripheral blood.

CDR3 residues: CASSRRTAEAFF. The CDR3 DNA reads as TGTGCCAGCAGCCGGCGGACAGCTGAAGCTTTCTTT. J is TRBJ1-1 and V is TRBV7-9; the D gene is possibly TRBD1 (6 bases). Germline CDR1 is SEHNR and CDR2 is FQNEAQ (reference sequence). With 5 bases removed from V and 6 bases from J, the gap between germline ends came to 10 bases. CDR3 length: 12 residues.